These 17 T cell receptor beta chains were sequenced from one sample in a study of CD8 T cells in ankylosing spondylitis. Findings of the study overall: Apparently characteristic of ankylosing spondylitis blood was a TCR beta motif (fewer than ten highly homologous variants).

TCRdb re-analysed the 5' RACE reads in MiXCR, keeping a single row per CDR3 protein. The sample includes a few hundred thousand distinct CDR3 sequences, approximately 20% of them seen just once. The antigens for these receptors are not known. Sequenced: blood, either unsorted or a sorted T cell fraction (not recorded which). The receptor source for this set is a male donor with ankylosing spondylitis.

This clonotype was seen more than once but under ten times. The CDR3 sequence is CASSQDSANTEAFF. The DNA of the CDR3 is TGTGCCAGCTCACAAGACAGTGCGAACACTGAAGCTTTCTTT. The chain carries TRBV18 and TRBJ1-1; maybe TRBD1 (5 bases). The ends were cut back, 4 bases at V and 1 base at J, with 10 bases in the middle. The CDR3 has 14 residues. Germline assignment: CDR1 KGHSH and CDR2 LQKENI.

CDR3 loop: CSVRPRTGIYGYTF. The CDR3 DNA reads as TGCAGCGTTCGACCCAGGACAGGGATCTATGGCTACACCTTC. The V call is TRBV29-1, the J call TRBJ1-2; 8 nucleotides match TRBD1. The CDR3 totals 14 residues. V lost 5 bases to trimming and J lost 4 bases; unmatched junction nucleotides: 9. Germline CDR1 and CDR2: SQVTM and ANQGSEA.

V gene TRBV3-1 combines with J gene TRBJ2-7; 10 bases are shared with TRBD2. CDR1 and CDR2 (germline): LGHDT, YNNKEL (reference sequence). V was pared by 3 bases and J by 2 bases, with 7 bases of the junction left unmatched. The CDR3 is made up of 16 amino acids. Here the CDR3 DNA reads TGTGCCAGCAGCCACGCTAGCGGGAGAGGTCCCTACGAGCAGTACTTC. This translates into CASSHASGRGPYEQYF.

The V call is TRBV7-2, the J call TRBJ2-7; no firm D call. Trimming removed 1 base at V and 4 bases at J, with 11 bases between. The CDR3 is made up of 14 amino acids. Germline loops: CDR1 SGHTA, CDR2 FQGNSA. The CDR3 sequence is CASSLVARLYEQYF. CDR3 DNA sequence: TGTGCCAGCAGCTTAGTCGCCAGGCTTTACGAGCAGTACTTC.

This clonotype came up a few times. V and J are TRBV4-1 and TRBJ2-1, with 8 bases that match TRBD2. Germline CDR1 reads MGHRA; CDR2 reads YSYEKL. After removal of 2 bases from V and 5 bases from J, the junction contained 8 bases not matched to a gene. The CDR3 sequence is 16 residues long. The CDR3, as DNA: TGCGCCAGCAGCCAATCCCGGGGGGGAGTAGACAATGAGCAGTTCTTC. Encoded protein: CASSQSRGGVDNEQFF.

This clonotype has just a few counts. The CDR3 nucleotides read TGTGCCAGCAGCCCAGACCCTGGAGGAGGCGCCAAAGCTTTCTTT. Its translation is CASSPDPGGGAKAFF. The chain couples TRBV9 to TRBJ1-1, with D unclear. The germline V and J ends were trimmed by 4 bases and 9 bases, with 22 bases remaining between them. The CDR3 covers 15 residues. CDR1 and CDR2 (germline): SGDLS, YYNGEE.

The chain uses TRBV2 and TRBJ1-6; D gene uncertain. The germline gives CDR1 SNHLY, CDR2 FYNNEI. V dropped 7 bases and J dropped 0 bases, with 7 bases sitting between them. The CDR3 covers 14 residues. CDR3 DNA: TGTGCCAGCACCGGAAGCTCCTATAATTCACCCCTCCACTTT. Encoded protein: CASTGSSYNSPLHF.

V gene TRBV20-1 combines with J gene TRBJ2-3; 10 bases are shared with TRBD2. This CDR3 region has 15 residues. V lost 7 bases and J lost 4; bases outside the gene matches: 11. Germline lookup yields CDR1 DFQATT and CDR2 SNEGSKA (reference sequence). The chain's CDR3 is CSVLSSGSLADTQYF. CDR3 DNA: TGCAGTGTCCTGTCTAGCGGGAGTTTGGCAGATACGCAGTATTTT.

The V call is TRBV6-1, the J call TRBJ1-5; no clear D. Trimming removed 6 bases at V and 8 bases at J, with 23 bases between. The CDR3 covers 16 residues. The germline CDR1 and CDR2 sequences are MNHNS and SASEGT. The CDR3: CASSRYPSVRSEPQHF. The CDR3 DNA reads TGTGCCAGCAGCCGCTACCCCAGCGTGAGGAGTGAGCCCCAGCATTTT.

This sequence joins TRBV28 and TRBJ2-5; D unresolved. The CDR3 loop spans 15 amino acids. In germline, CDR1 is MDHEN, CDR2 SYDVKM. V was pared by 5 bases and J by 5 bases, with 18 bases between. CDR3 amino acids: CASSAVGAYSETQYF. The CDR3 DNA sequence: TGTGCCAGCAGTGCCGTCGGAGCCTATTCGGAGACCCAGTACTTC.

This clonotype was counted only a few times. The gene calls are TRBV5-1 and TRBJ1-1, with D unclear. V gave up 1 base and J gave up 2 bases, with 6 bases separating them. The CDR3 contains 13 residues. Germline V gene lookup returns CDR1 SGHRS and CDR2 YFSETQ. Here the CDR3 reads CASSLRDNTEAFF. The CDR3 DNA reads TGCGCCAGCAGCTTGCGAGATAACACTGAAGCTTTCTTT.

V usage is TRBV25-1 and J usage is TRBJ2-7; TRBD2 agrees at 11 bases. CDR3 length equals 14 residues. With V trimmed by 3 bases and J by 8 bases, 6 bases remained unmatched. CDR1 MGHDK and CDR2 SYGVNS come from the germline V gene. CDR3 bases: TGTGCCAGCAGTGAGGGACTAGCGGTTTCTCAGCAGTACTTC. Protein product: CASSEGLAVSQQYF.

This chain links TRBV12-3 or TRBV12-4 with TRBJ1-5; 8 nucleotides align to TRBD1. J was trimmed by 5 bases and V by 4 bases; bases with no gene match: 7. This CDR3 has 15 residues. CDR3 residues: CASSSTGAYDQPQHF. The CDR3, as DNA: TGTGCCAGCAGTTCGACAGGGGCCTACGATCAGCCCCAGCATTTT.

This clonotype was detected only a few times. The V call is TRBV3-1, the J call TRBJ2-1; 10 bases agree with TRBD2. The CDR3 is 14 residues long. Trimming removed 0 bases from V and 8 bases from J; junction bases left unmatched: 1. Germline CDR1 and CDR2: LGHDT and YNNKEL (reference sequence). The CDR3 DNA is TGTGCCAGCAGCCAAGAGAGCGGGAGGGATGAGCAGTTCTTC. Translated: CASSQESGRDEQFF.

CDR3 in amino acids: CASSPSRGSSYEQYF. Here the CDR3 DNA reads TGTGCCAGCAGTCCTAGCAGGGGCAGCTCCTACGAGCAGTACTTC. This sequence joins TRBV25-1 and TRBJ2-7, with D possibly matching TRBD1 (6 bases). Trimming cost V 5 bases and J 0 bases, with 14 bases left between them. From germline, CDR1 is MGHDK and CDR2 SYGVNS. The CDR3 consists of 15 residues.

The sample holds a few counts of this clonotype. The chain uses TRBV7-3 and TRBJ2-1, with D uncertain. In germline, CDR1 is SGHTA, CDR2 FQGTGA. The V and J ends lost 0 bases and 7 bases respectively, with 10 bases between them. This CDR3 is built from 14 residues. This CDR3 reads CASSLTSLGNEQFF. For the CDR3, the DNA is TGTGCCAGCAGCTTAACTTCCCTGGGGAATGAGCAGTTCTTC.

This clonotype was counted only a few times. The chain is built from TRBV11-2 and TRBJ2-3; no clear D gene. Trimming shortened V by 0 bases and J by 0 bases, and 7 bases separated the two germline ends. This CDR3 comprises 15 residues. Germline CDR1 and CDR2: SGHAT and FQNNGV. The CDR3 DNA reads as TGTGCCAGCAGCTTAGACGCGAGGAGCACAGATACGCAGTATTTT. Translated: CASSLDARSTDTQYF.